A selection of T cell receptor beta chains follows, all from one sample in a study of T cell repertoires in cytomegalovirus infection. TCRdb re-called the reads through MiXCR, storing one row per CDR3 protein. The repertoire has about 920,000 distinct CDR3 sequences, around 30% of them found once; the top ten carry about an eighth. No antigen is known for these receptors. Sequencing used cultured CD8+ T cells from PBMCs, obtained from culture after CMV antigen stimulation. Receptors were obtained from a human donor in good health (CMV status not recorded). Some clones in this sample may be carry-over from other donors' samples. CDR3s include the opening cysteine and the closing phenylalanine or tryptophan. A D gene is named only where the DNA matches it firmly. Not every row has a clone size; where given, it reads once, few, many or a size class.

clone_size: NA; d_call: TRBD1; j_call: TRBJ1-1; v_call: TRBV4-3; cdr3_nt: TGCGCCAGCAGCGGAGACTGGGACAGGCGGAACACTGAAGCTTTCTTT; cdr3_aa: CASSGDWDRRNTEAFF
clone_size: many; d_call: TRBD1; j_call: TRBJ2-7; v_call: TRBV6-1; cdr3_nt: TGTGCCAGCAGTCTGTACCGGGACAGGAACTACGAGCAGTACTTC; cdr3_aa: CASSLYRDRNYEQYF
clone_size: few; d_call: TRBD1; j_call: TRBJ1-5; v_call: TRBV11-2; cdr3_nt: TGTGCCAGCAGTCAGGACAGGTTCGGATCGCCCCAGCATTTT; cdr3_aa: CASSQDRFGSPQHF
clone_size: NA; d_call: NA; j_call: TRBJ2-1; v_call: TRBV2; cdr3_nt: TGTGCCCCTCGGGTGTTGTCGAGTGAGCAGTTCTTC; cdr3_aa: CAPRVLSSEQFF
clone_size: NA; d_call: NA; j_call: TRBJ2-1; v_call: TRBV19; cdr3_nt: TGTGCCAGTAGTCCCTCGGGGGTTCCCTACAATGAGCAGTTCTTC; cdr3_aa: CASSPSGVPYNEQFF
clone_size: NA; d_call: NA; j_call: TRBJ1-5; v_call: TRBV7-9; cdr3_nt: TGTGCCAGCAACCCTCTGGGAGGGGGGCAGCCCCAGCATTTT; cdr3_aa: CASNPLGGGQPQHF
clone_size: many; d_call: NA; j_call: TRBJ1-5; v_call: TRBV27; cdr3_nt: TGTGCCAGCCGTTCGGGGAATCAGCCCCAGCATTTT; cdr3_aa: CASRSGNQPQHF
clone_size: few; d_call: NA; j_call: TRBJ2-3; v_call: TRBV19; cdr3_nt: TGTGCCAGTAGTATAAGGGCGGGGGACATCACAGATACGCAGTATTTT; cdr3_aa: CASSIRAGDITDTQYF
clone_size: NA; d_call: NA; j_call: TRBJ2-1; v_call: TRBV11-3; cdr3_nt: TGTGCCAGCAGCTTGGGCAGGGTCGCCTACAATGAGCAGTTCTTC; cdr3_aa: CASSLGRVAYNEQFF
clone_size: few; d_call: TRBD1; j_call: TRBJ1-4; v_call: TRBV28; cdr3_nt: TGTGCCAGCACCTCCGGGACAGGGACGACTAATGAAAAACTGTTTTTT; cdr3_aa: CASTSGTGTTNEKLFF
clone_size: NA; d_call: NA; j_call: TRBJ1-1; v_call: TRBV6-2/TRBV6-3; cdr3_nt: TGTGCCAGCAGTTATGTTTTCGCGGCTTCATCGGGCCAGAGAGCTTTCTTT; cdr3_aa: CASSYVFAASSGQRAFF
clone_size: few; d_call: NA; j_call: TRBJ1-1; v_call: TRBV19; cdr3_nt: TGTGCCAGTGCCCTAGGGGGGGCAGCATACTATCCTACTGAAGCTTTCTTT; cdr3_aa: CASALGGAAYYPTEAFF
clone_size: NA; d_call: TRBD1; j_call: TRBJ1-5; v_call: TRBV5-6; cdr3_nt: TGTGCCAGCAGCAGGACCGATTTGGACAGGGAAGGTTTGGGTCAGCCCCAGCATTTT; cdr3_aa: CASSRTDLDREGLGQPQHF
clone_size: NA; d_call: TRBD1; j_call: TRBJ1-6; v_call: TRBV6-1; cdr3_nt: TGTGCCAGCAGTGAAGTGGGACAGGGTGAGATATCCTATAATTCACCCCTCCACTTT; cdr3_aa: CASSEVGQGEISYNSPLHF
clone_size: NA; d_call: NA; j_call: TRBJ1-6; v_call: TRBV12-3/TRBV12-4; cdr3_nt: TGTGCCAGCAGTTGGGCGGGCTCCTATAATTCACCCCTCCACTTT; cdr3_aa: CASSWAGSYNSPLHF
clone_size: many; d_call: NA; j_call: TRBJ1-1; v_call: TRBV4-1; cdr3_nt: TGCGCCAGCAGCCAAGGAGTATGGGGGAACACTGAAGCTTTCTTT; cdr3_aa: CASSQGVWGNTEAFF
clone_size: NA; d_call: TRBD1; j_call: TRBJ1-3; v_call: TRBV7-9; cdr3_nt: TGTGCCAGCAGCTTAGCCCCAGGGGGGGACACCATATATTTT; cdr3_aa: CASSLAPGGDTIYF
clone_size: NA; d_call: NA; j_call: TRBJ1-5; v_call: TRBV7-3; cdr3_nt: TGTGCCCGCAGCGGGGGGGATCAGCCCCAGCATTTT; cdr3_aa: CARSGGDQPQHF
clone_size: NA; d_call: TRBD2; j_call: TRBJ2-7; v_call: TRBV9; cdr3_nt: TGTGCCAGCAGCGCTGCCGGGACTAGCGGCTTCTACGAGCAGTACTTC; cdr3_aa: CASSAAGTSGFYEQYF
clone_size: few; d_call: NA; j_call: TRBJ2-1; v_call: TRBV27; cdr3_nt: TGTGCCAACAGTTTGATAGGGGGGGCCGGGAATGAGCAGTTCTTC; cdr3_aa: CANSLIGGAGNEQFF
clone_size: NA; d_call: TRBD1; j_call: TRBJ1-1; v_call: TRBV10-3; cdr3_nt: TGTGCCATCAGTGTAAGGACAGGCGAAGGGATGAACACTGAAGCTTTCTTT; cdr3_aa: CAISVRTGEGMNTEAFF
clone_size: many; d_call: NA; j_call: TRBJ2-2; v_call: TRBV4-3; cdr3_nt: TGCGCCAGCAGCCAAGAAACTAGCCACGGGGAGCTGTTTTTT; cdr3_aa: CASSQETSHGELFF
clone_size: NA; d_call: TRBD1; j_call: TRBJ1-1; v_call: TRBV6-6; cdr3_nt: TGTGCCAGCAGTTACTCCCTTAGGACAGGGGTGAACACTGAAGCTTTCTTT; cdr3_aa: CASSYSLRTGVNTEAFF
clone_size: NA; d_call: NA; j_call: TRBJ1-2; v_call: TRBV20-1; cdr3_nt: TGCAGTGCTGGGGGGACACCGGTGTATGGCTACACCTTC; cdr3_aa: CSAGGTPVYGYTF
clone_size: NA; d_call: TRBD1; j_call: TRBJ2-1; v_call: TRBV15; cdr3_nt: TGTGCCACCAGCAGAGATGGGGGACGGACAGGGGCTAGTGAGCAGTTCTTC; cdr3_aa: CATSRDGGRTGASEQFF
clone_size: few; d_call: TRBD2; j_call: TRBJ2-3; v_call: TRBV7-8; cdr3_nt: TGTGCCAGCAGCCCCCCCCGTCCTAGCGGGGGGCAGTGGGGAGATACGCAGTATTTT; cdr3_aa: CASSPPRPSGGQWGDTQYF
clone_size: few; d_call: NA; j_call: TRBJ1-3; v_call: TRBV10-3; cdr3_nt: TGTGCCATCAGTGAGGGGGCCCATACCATCTTTTCATCTGGAAACACCATATATTTT; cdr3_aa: CAISEGAHTIFSSGNTIYF
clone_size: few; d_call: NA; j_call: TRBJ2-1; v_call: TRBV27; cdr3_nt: TGTGCCAGCAGTGCCTCCCTGGGGGATCTGGCATTCGATGAGCAGTTCTTC; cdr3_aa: CASSASLGDLAFDEQFF
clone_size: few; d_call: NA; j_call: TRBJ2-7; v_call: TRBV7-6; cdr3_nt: TGTGCCAGCAGCTCCCGGAGGTCCTACGAGCAGTACTTC; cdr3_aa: CASSSRRSYEQYF